This T cell receptor (beta chain) was captured in a study of OX40 agonist ivuxolimab in advanced cancers. The V gene lost 2 bases and the J gene lost 5 bases, with 12 bases spanning the gap. Germline V gene lookup returns CDR1 SGHVS and CDR2 FQNEAQ. The length of the CDR3 is 14 residues. Clones were read by immunoSEQ multiplex PCR, and TCRdb kept only the in-frame ones, dropping some. The sample shows 80,000 or so clones, roughly 90% of them seen only once. Sequencing used CD4+ or CD8+ T cells sorted from blood, obtained in a trial of the OX40 agonist ivuxolimab. The receptor's source is an adult with an advanced solid tumor such as melanoma, head and neck, liver or kidney cancer. V and J are TRBV7-8 and TRBJ2-5; tentative D call: TRBD2 (5 bases). CDR3 coding DNA: TGTGCCAGCAGCTTACGGGGAGTACTGGAGACCCAGTACTTC. Its protein product is CASSLRGVLETQYF.